Listed below are T cell receptor beta chains from one sample, sequenced in a study of shared clonotypes between healthy human individuals. Profiled with immunoSEQ multiplex PCR; TCRdb holds only in-frame clones, not every one. The sample consists of about 2 million clones, over 85% of them appearing once. Sequencing was carried out using naive CD4+ T cells sorted from blood. The receptors originated from a man younger than 35 in good health. Each CDR3 is given with its conserved first and last residue. The D gene is left open where the match is weak. Clone size is not always given. Where it is, it says once, few, many or a class for expanded clones.

>TRBD1|TRBV18|.|TRBJ1-4
TGTGCCAGCTCTTACGGTGGACAGGCTAATGAAAAACTGTTTTTT
CASSYGGQANEKLFF
>TRBD2|TRBV7-2|.|TRBJ2-5
TGTGCCAGCAGCTTAGTTATCCGCGGGAGGGACCTGACCCAGTACTTC
CASSLVIRGRDLTQYF
>.|TRBV18|.|TRBJ1-1
TGTGCCAGCTCACTCGGCAAGAACACTGAAGCTTTCTTT
CASSLGKNTEAFF
>.|TRBV6-4|.|TRBJ2-2
TGTGCCAGCAGTTCCGAGCCCGGTATGACCGCCGGGGAGCTGTTTTTT
CASSSEPGMTAGELFF
>.|TRBV7-9|.|TRBJ1-4
TGTGCCAGCAGCCGTCAGAATGAAAAACTGTTTTTT
CASSRQNEKLFF
>TRBD1|TRBV11-1|.|TRBJ2-5
TGTGCCAGCAGCAAGGACAGGGGTGGGACCCAAGAGACCCAGTACTTC
CASSKDRGGTQETQYF
>.|TRBV29-1|.|TRBJ2-5
TGCAGCTCCCAGGGAAAAGAGACCCAGTACTTC
CSSQGKETQYF
>TRBD2|TRBV7-2|.|TRBJ2-2
TGTGCCAGCAGTTCTAGCGGAGGGCGAGACACCGGGGAGCTGTTTTTT
CASSSSGGRDTGELFF
>TRBD1|TRBV6-1|.|TRBJ1-5
TGTGCCAGCAGTGAAGTACAGGGGTTTATTCAGCCCCAGCATTTT
CASSEVQGFIQPQHF
>.|TRBV5-8|.|TRBJ2-5
TGTGCCAGCAGCTTGATACCAGACAGTTCGGGGCGAAAGACCCAGTACTTC
CASSLIPDSSGRKTQYF
>.|TRBV6-5|.|TRBJ1-2
TGTGCCAGCAGTAGAACAGGGTATGGCTACACCTTC
CASSRTGYGYTF
>.|TRBV30|.|TRBJ2-7
TGTGCCTGGACCTCGGGGAACGAGCAGTACTTC
CAWTSGNEQYF
>.|TRBV7-6|.|TRBJ1-3
TGTGCCAGCAGCCTTCGACAGAGCTCTGGAAACACCATATATTTT
CASSLRQSSGNTIYF
>.|TRBV27|.|TRBJ2-7
TGTGCCAGCAGTTTATTACAGCCCTACGAGCAGTACTTC
CASSLLQPYEQYF
>.|TRBV10-3|.|TRBJ1-5
TGTGCCATCAGTGAGATGGGACTGATCCAGCCCCAGCATTTT
CAISEMGLIQPQHF
>.|TRBV25-1|.|TRBJ1-5
TGTGCCAGCAGTGGGCACCGACAGACCAATCAGCCCCAGCATTTT
CASSGHRQTNQPQHF
>TRBD1|TRBV25-1|.|TRBJ2-5
TGTGCCAGCGCCATGTACGGACAGGCGGGCCAAGAGACCCAGTACTTC
CASAMYGQAGQETQYF
>.|TRBV6-5|.|TRBJ2-7
TGTGCCAGCAGTTATCAGGGGTGGGACGAGCAGTACTTC
CASSYQGWDEQYF
>.|TRBV5-6|.|TRBJ1-2
TGTGCCAGCAGCTCAGGACCTCTATTCGACTATGGCTACACCTTC
CASSSGPLFDYGYTF
>.|TRBV6-6|.|TRBJ1-3
TGTGCCAGCAGTTACTCGGGCAACTCTGGAAACACCATATATTTT
CASSYSGNSGNTIYF
>.|TRBV30|.|TRBJ2-7
TGTGCCTGGAGTGTAAGAGGGGGGTCCCACGAGCAGTACTTC
CAWSVRGGSHEQYF
>.|TRBV9|.|TRBJ2-7
TGTGCCAGCAGCATACGGGGACGGAGAAGCTCCTACGAGCAGTACTTC
CASSIRGRRSSYEQYF
>.|TRBV2|.|TRBJ2-7
TGTGCCAGCAGACTCGAGGGTGGGGCATCCTACGAGCAGTACTTC
CASRLEGGASYEQYF
>TRBD1|TRBV6-5|.|TRBJ1-2
TGTGCCAGCAGTCCCCGGACAGGCCTTCCCTATGGCTACACCTTC
CASSPRTGLPYGYTF
>TRBD2|TRBV6-6|.|TRBJ2-1
TGTGCCAGCAGTTACAAACTGGCGGGGGCCTACAATGAGCAGTTCTTC
CASSYKLAGAYNEQFF
>TRBD1|TRBV6-5|.|TRBJ1-1
TGTGCCAGCAGCCAAGACAGGGGCCGATACCCGGCTTTCTTT
CASSQDRGRYPAFF
>.|TRBV30|.|TRBJ1-3
TGTGCCTGGAGTGGTAAAAACACCATATATTTT
CAWSGKNTIYF
>.|TRBV5-4|.|TRBJ1-2
TGTGCCAGCAGCCCTACAGAAGGCTATGGCTACACCTTC
CASSPTEGYGYTF
>.|TRBV10-3|.|TRBJ2-5
TGTGCCATCAGTCCCTCTAGTGCTCGGCGAGAGACCCAGTACTTC
CAISPSSARRETQYF
>TRBD1|TRBV19|.|TRBJ1-1
TGTGCCAGTAGGTTGGGGACAGGGGGCGCGAAGAACACTGAAGCTTTCTTT
CASRLGTGGAKNTEAFF
>.|TRBV19|once|TRBJ2-1
TGTGCCAGTAGTTACGGGACCGGTATTGAACAGGGCAATGAGCAGTTCTTC
CASSYGTGIEQGNEQFF
>.|TRBV5-1|once|TRBJ2-2
TGCGCCAGCAGCTTGTGGCGGAACGGAGCGAAGACCGGGGAGCTGTTTTTT
CASSLWRNGAKTGELFF
>.|TRBV28|.|TRBJ1-5
TGTGCCAGCAGTTTTCGGGGAAATAGCAATCAGCCCCAGCATTTT
CASSFRGNSNQPQHF
>.|TRBV7-9|.|TRBJ1-1
TGTGCCAGCAGCTCGTGGAACACTGAAGCTTTCTTT
CASSSWNTEAFF
>TRBD2|TRBV6-6|.|TRBJ2-2
TGTGCCAGCAGTTACGGGACTAGCTTGACCGGGGAGCTGTTTTTT
CASSYGTSLTGELFF
>TRBD2|TRBV7-2|.|TRBJ2-7
TGTGCCAGCAGCTCAAATTTCCGGACTAGCGGGATGGAGCAGTACTTC
CASSSNFRTSGMEQYF
>.|TRBV10-3|.|TRBJ1-5
TGTGCCATCAGTGCCGGGGCAAGCAATCAGCCCCAGCATTTT
CAISAGASNQPQHF
>TRBD2|TRBV6-5|.|TRBJ2-2
TGTGCCAGCAAACTGGGGACTAGCGACACCGGGGAGCTGTTTTTT
CASKLGTSDTGELFF